This T cell receptor beta chain derives from a study of blood T cells in healthy people across ages. Overall study findings and caveats: Older individuals had lower TCR beta diversity per million T cells (the decline was roughly linear). Total diversity from one million sequenced T cells was likely underestimated.

CDR1 and CDR2 (germline): MNHNY, SVGAGI (reference sequence). The CDR3 runs 12 residues. Trimming left V 5 bases short and J 5 bases short, with 9 bases between. A second PCR of roughly 7 to 11 cycles used a sample-barcoded 5' primer and a J-beta primer mix. Each cDNA was tagged by a template-switch adaptor containing 12 random nucleotides. One entry per CDR3 protein, called by TCRdb with MiXCR from the 5' RACE reads. The sample lists more than 650,000 distinct CDR3 sequences, under 30% occurring once. This clonotype appeared a few times. Antigen: not known. The same data also contributed to another study, on T cells of mothers and their children.

Sequencing was performed on blood. The V gene is TRBV6-6, the J gene TRBJ1-2; a possible D gene is TRBD1 (5 bases). The receptor was isolated from a boy aged 5 to 17 in good health. CDR3 loop: CASSNGGYGYTF. CDR3 nucleotides: TGTGCCAGCAGTAACGGGGGTTATGGCTACACCTTC.